What follows are 24 T cell receptor beta chains derived from one specimen sequenced in a study of T cells expressing NK-cell markers. TCRdb re-called the 5' RACE reads and gives one entry per CDR3 protein, without DNA. The table for this sample gives about 160,000 distinct CDR3 sequences. Source material: blood T cells: a sorted CD56 or NKG2C T cell subset, CD4+ or CD8+ T cells, or bulk PBMC T cells (not recorded which). The receptors originated from a man aged 18-70 years in good health.

The chain is built from TRBV30 and TRBJ1-1; TCRdb's D call, TRBD1, is unchecked because there is no DNA. Per the germline V gene, CDR1 is GTSNPN and CDR2 is SVGIG (reference sequence). The CDR3 loop spans 14 amino acids. The CDR3 region is CAWSVRRVNTEAFF.

The rearrangement uses TRBV6-5 and TRBJ2-2; TCRdb outputs TRBD1, but without DNA this stays unchecked. The CDR3 is 18 amino acids. Germline values: CDR1 MNHEY, CDR2 SVGAGI. The CDR3: CASSYSPGRAVGSGELFF.

V gene TRBV20-1 combines with J gene TRBJ2-7; TCRdb outputs TRBD1, but without DNA this stays unchecked. Per germline, CDR1 DFQATT and CDR2 SNEGSKA (reference sequence). CDR3 length: 14 residues. The chain's CDR3 is CSAETGPNSYEQYF.

This chain connects TRBV12-3 or TRBV12-4 to TRBJ2-1; TCRdb names TRBD1, which stays unverified in the absence of DNA. The CDR3 spans 15 residues. The chain's CDR3 is CASRMRPGGNNEQFF.

This chain links TRBV3-1 with TRBJ2-3; TCRdb selects TRBD2, and the lack of DNA leaves this call unchecked. Germline-derived CDR1 and CDR2 are LGHDT and YNNKEL (reference sequence). The CDR3 is 18 amino acids. Here the CDR3 reads CASSQAGTNSLSTDTQYF.

The CDR3 sequence is CSAREKQWANTEAFF. The V gene is TRBV20-1, the J gene TRBJ1-1; TCRdb designates TRBD1, a call that cannot be tested without DNA. The CDR3 has 15 residues. The germline V gene encodes CDR1 DFQATT and CDR2 SNEGSKA (reference sequence).

This chain links TRBV27 with TRBJ2-7; TCRdb outputs TRBD1, but without DNA this stays unchecked. Germline V gives CDR1 MNHEY, CDR2 SMNVEV (reference sequence). The length of the CDR3 is 14 residues. CDR3 in amino acids: CASSLSGAPGEQYF.

The chain links TRBV6-5 to TRBJ2-5. The CDR3 loop spans 14 amino acids. The germline CDR1 and CDR2 sequences are MNHEY and SVGAGI. The CDR3 spells CASSLSLSQETQYF.

The chain recombines TRBV5-1 with TRBJ1-1; TCRdb selects TRBD1, and the lack of DNA leaves this call unchecked. The CDR3 sequence is 16 residues long. Germline V gene sequence: CDR1 SGHRS, CDR2 YFSETQ. The CDR3 protein is CASSLAERQGLSEAFF.

V usage is TRBV20-1 and J usage is TRBJ2-1; the D gene TCRdb calls, TRBD2, cannot be checked with no DNA. The CDR3 runs to 14 residues. CDR1 is DFQATT and CDR2 is SNEGSKA in the germline V gene (reference sequence). CDR3: CSAPGLAGDDEQFF.

The rearrangement links TRBV13 to TRBJ2-1; the TCRdb call, TRBD2, lacks DNA for checking. CDR1 and CDR2 (germline): PRHDT, FYEKMQ (reference sequence). The CDR3 is 12 residues long. CDR3 region: CASSRYENEQFF.

The chain employs TRBV6-1 and TRBJ1-2. CDR1 MNHNS and CDR2 SASEGT come from the germline V gene. The CDR3 sequence is 16 residues long. CDR3: CASSSIDELVNYGYTF.

This rearrangement joins TRBV7-9 to TRBJ2-1; TCRdb reports TRBD1, a call that lacks DNA to check it against. In germline, CDR1 is SEHNR, CDR2 FQNEAQ (reference sequence). The CDR3 is made up of 15 amino acids. The chain's CDR3 is CASSAILWGYNEQFF.

The genes are TRBV5-1 and TRBJ2-7; TCRdb names TRBD1, which stays unverified in the absence of DNA. The CDR3 spans 14 residues. CDR1 and CDR2 (germline): SGHRS, YFSETQ. CDR3 protein: CASSDWAGGDEQYF. Combining the CDR3 with reference TRBV5-1 and TRBJ2-7 gives the whole variable domain KAGVTQTPRYLIKTRGQQVTLSCSPISGHRSVSWYQQTPGQGLQFLFEYFSETQRNKGNFPGRFSGRQFSNSRSEMNVSTLELGDSALYLCASSDWAGGDEQYFGPGTRLTVT.

The chain combines TRBV12-5 with TRBJ2-1; TCRdb names TRBD2, which stays unverified in the absence of DNA. Per the germline V gene, CDR1 is LGHNT and CDR2 is FRNRAP. This CDR3 region has 16 residues. The CDR3 loop is CASGLVKAGGYNEQFF.

The rearrangement uses TRBV5-1 and TRBJ1-6; TCRdb calls TRBD1, which cannot be checked without DNA. The CDR3 has 14 amino acids. Germline-derived CDR1 and CDR2 are SGHRS and YFSETQ. Here the CDR3 reads CASSHDRDNSPLHF.

The chain recombines TRBV12-3 or TRBV12-4 with TRBJ1-2. The CDR3 covers 12 residues. CDR3 amino acids: CASGALGYGYTF.

V usage is TRBV15 and J usage is TRBJ1-4; TCRdb calls TRBD1, which cannot be checked without DNA. Germline V gives CDR1 LNHNV, CDR2 YYDKDF (reference sequence). The CDR3 covers 12 residues. CDR3 amino acids: CATIGGEEKLFF.

This chain joins TRBV7-3 and TRBJ2-1; TCRdb's D call of TRBD1 is untestable without DNA. CDR3 length equals 17 residues. From germline, CDR1 is SGHTA and CDR2 FQGTGA. CDR3 sequence: CASSLNGGQDSYNEQFF.

This sequence joins TRBV6-1 and TRBJ2-1; with no DNA, the TCRdb D assignment of TRBD1 cannot be verified. The CDR3 runs 17 residues. From germline, CDR1 is MNHNS and CDR2 SASEGT. CDR3 protein: CASSDEGTLSSYNEQFF.

The chain uses TRBV2 and TRBJ1-2; TCRdb's D call of TRBD1 is untestable without DNA. Germline-derived CDR1 and CDR2 are SNHLY and FYNNEI. The CDR3 is made up of 12 amino acids. The CDR3 protein is CASSGTEWGYTF.

This chain uses TRBV3-1 with TRBJ1-1. Germline assignment: CDR1 LGHDT and CDR2 YNNKEL (reference sequence). The CDR3 sequence is 14 residues long. CDR3 residues: CASSPLAGGTEAFF. Full variable domain (remainder filled in from reference TRBV3-1 and TRBJ1-1): DTAVSQTPKYLVTQMGNDKSIKCEQNLGHDTMYWYKQDSKKFLKIMFSYNNKELIINETVPNRFSPKSPDKAHLNLHINSLELGDSAVYFCASSPLAGGTEAFFGQGTRLTVV.

The chain is built from TRBV27 and TRBJ2-7; no DNA is available, so the TRBD1 call from TCRdb remains unchecked. CDR3 length: 13 amino acids. The germline V gene encodes CDR1 MNHEY and CDR2 SMNVEV (reference sequence). The CDR3 loop reads CASSSTGWGEQYF.

The gene calls are TRBV5-6 and TRBJ2-7. CDR1 SGHDT and CDR2 YYEEEE come from the germline V gene. This CDR3 comprises 15 residues. The CDR3 protein is CASSLGLVEFYEQYF.